This T cell receptor (beta chain) was documented in a study of technical replicates of blood from a handful of donors. Germline values: CDR1 SGHRS, CDR2 YFSETQ. J gave up 5 bases and V 5 bases, and 2 bases lay outside the gene matches. The CDR3 totals 14 residues. The protocol was immunoSEQ multiplex PCR, while the TCRdb copy is restricted to in-frame clones and leaves out a portion. The data show more than 55,000 clones, with roughly nine tenths seen just once and about 0.4% held by the top ten. This clonotype originated in a human donor in good health. Specimen: T cells isolated from PBMCs. V and J are TRBV5-1 and TRBJ2-4; the match to TRBD2 covers 12 bases. CDR3 region: CASRLAGGQNIQYF. CDR3 DNA sequence: TGCGCCAGCAGACTAGCGGGAGGTCAAAACATTCAGTACTTC.